This T cell receptor beta chain was documented in a study of CD8 T cells in Susac syndrome. Study at large: At the time of blood draw, patients with Susac syndrome were therapy-naive, receiving corticosteroids, or receiving intravenous immunoglobulin alone. Study conclusions and caveats: There were approximately 15 Susac-specific public clones in total CD8+ repertoires and roughly five in CD8+ TEMRA repertoires.

On this clonotype: Antigen unknown.

In germline, CDR1 is DFQATT, CDR2 SNEGSKA (reference sequence). This CDR3 is built from 13 residues. V was clipped by 5 bases and J by 2 bases; unmatched bases: 4. TEMRA cells were enriched by FACS, and CD4+ and CD8+ T cells were negatively isolated. The RNA, 0.5 to 1 ug, was put through reverse transcription using random hexamers. The immunoSEQ assay covered 54 Vbeta and 13 Jbeta segments for CDR3. In TCRdb, the immunoSEQ multiplex PCR reads were re-called with MiXCR into one record per CDR3 protein. The top ten hold roughly 0.45% of the sample, which has approximately 87,000 distinct CDR3 sequences, around 96% seen once.

The gene calls are TRBV20-1 and TRBJ2-3; 7 positions agree with TRBD2. This TCR was sampled from a human donor with Susac syndrome. The sequenced sample was CD8+ T cells from PBMCs. CDR3 protein: CSARLAHTDTQYF. CDR3 nucleotides: TGCAGTGCTCGACTAGCACACACAGATACGCAGTATTTT.